In its sample, the clone carrying this T cell receptor beta chain was seen a few times. Its specificity is unknown. Amplification of TCR beta CDR3 regions used RNA as the template. HTBI primers were used for first-round RT-PCR of the TCR CDR3. TCRdb re-called the multiplex PCR reads with MiXCR, one entry per CDR3 protein. The sample holds roughly 160,000 distinct CDR3 sequences, approximately 9% seen once. The data stem from a study of T cells in Graves' hyperthyroidism and ophthalmopathy. Study-wide context: Sampling of peripheral blood happened at initial diagnosis, prior to any treatment.

Findings of the study overall: Most thyroid clonotypes expanded above 0.001 appeared in blood too.

This clonotype was obtained from a woman younger than 35 with Graves' hyperthyroidism that later progressed to Graves' ophthalmopathy. The sequenced material came from blood.

The CDR3 here is CASSPGTSGRAYEQFF. The CDR3 region has the DNA TGTGCCAGCAGCCCCGGGACTAGCGGGAGGGCGTATGAGCAGTTCTTC. The chain has TRBV3-1 and TRBJ2-1; 16 nucleotides align to TRBD2. V lost 4 bases, J lost 8 bases, and 5 bases stayed unmatched. Germline V CDR1 and CDR2: LGHDT, YNNKEL (reference sequence). This CDR3 is 16 amino acids long.